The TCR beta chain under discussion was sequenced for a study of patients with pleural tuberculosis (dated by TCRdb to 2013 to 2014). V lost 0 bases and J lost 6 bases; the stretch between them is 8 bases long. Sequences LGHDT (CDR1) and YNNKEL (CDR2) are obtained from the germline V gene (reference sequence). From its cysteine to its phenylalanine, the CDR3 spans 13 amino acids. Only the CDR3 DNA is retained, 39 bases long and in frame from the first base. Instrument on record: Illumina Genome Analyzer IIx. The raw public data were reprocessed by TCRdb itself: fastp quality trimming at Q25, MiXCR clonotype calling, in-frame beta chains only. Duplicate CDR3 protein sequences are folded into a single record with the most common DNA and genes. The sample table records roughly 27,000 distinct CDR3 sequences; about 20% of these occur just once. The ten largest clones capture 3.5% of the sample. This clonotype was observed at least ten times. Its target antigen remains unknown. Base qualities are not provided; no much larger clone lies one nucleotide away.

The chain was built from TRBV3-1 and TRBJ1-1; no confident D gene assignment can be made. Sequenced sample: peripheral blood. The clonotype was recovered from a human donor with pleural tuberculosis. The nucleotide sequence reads TGTGCCAGCAGCCAAGACAGGAGGGCTGAAGCTTTCTTT. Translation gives CASSQDRRAEAFF. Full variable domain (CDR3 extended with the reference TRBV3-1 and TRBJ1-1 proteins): DTAVSQTPKYLVTQMGNDKSIKCEQNLGHDTMYWYKQDSKKFLKIMFSYNNKELIINETVPNRFSPKSPDKAHLNLHINSLELGDSAVYFCASSQDRRAEAFFGQGTRLTVV.